This is a list of T cell receptor beta chains from one sample in a study of cytomegalovirus exposure and HLA in healthy donors. TCRdb keeps only in-frame clones here, not all; method: immunoSEQ multiplex PCR. The table shows 140,000 to 150,000 clones, with about 72% occurring only once. The sequenced sample was PBMCs. These receptor sequences come from a man aged 55-75 years in good health and CMV-seronegative. CDR3s include the opening cysteine and the closing phenylalanine or tryptophan. The D gene is left open where the match is weak. Expanded clones get a size class; other rows say once, few or many, or leave the size out.

v_call	j_call	clone_size	d_call	cdr3_aa	cdr3_nt
TRBV5-1	TRBJ2-5	NA	NA	CASSLQESGEETQYF	TGCGCCAGCAGCTTACAAGAATCCGGGGAAGAGACCCAGTACTTC
TRBV19	TRBJ2-1	few	TRBD2	CASSMVGLAGGNEQFF	TGTGCCAGTAGTATGGTAGGACTAGCGGGAGGGAATGAGCAGTTCTTC
TRBV7-9	TRBJ2-3	NA	NA	CASSLAVGVPQYF	TGTGCCAGCAGCTTAGCGGTTGGAGTTCCACAGTATTTT
TRBV19	TRBJ1-2	NA	NA	CASTPQGSYGYTF	TGTGCCAGTACCCCACAGGGCTCCTATGGCTACACCTTC
TRBV5-4	TRBJ2-7	few	TRBD2	CASSLVTSGRPPYEQYF	TGTGCCAGCAGCTTGGTAACTAGCGGGCGCCCTCCCTACGAGCAGTACTTC
TRBV7-6	TRBJ1-5	NA	NA	CASSPQFGVNQPQHF	TGTGCCAGCAGCCCGCAGTTTGGAGTGAATCAGCCCCAGCATTTT
TRBV7-9	TRBJ1-2	NA	TRBD1	CASTESGTGHGYTF	TGTGCCAGCACTGAATCCGGGACAGGGCATGGCTACACCTTC
TRBV10-1	TRBJ1-1	NA	TRBD1	CASSHGQAAAIF	TGCGCCAGCAGTCATGGACAGGCCGCGGCTATCTTT
TRBV29-1	TRBJ1-4	few	NA	CSALQGLGEKLFF	TGCAGCGCGTTACAGGGCTTGGGAGAAAAACTGTTTTTT
TRBV6-6	TRBJ2-7	once	TRBD1	CASRQGAGYEQYF	TGTGCCAGCCGACAGGGGGCGGGATACGAGCAGTACTTC
TRBV10-1	TRBJ1-2	once	TRBD1	CASSAFRDSFNYGYTF	TGCGCCAGCAGTGCTTTCCGGGACAGTTTTAACTATGGCTACACCTTC
TRBV6-5	TRBJ2-1	NA	TRBD2	CASKLTGGAYNEQFF	TGTGCCAGCAAATTGACGGGAGGAGCCTACAATGAGCAGTTCTTC
TRBV27	TRBJ2-7	NA	TRBD2	CASSFRRLAGAYEQYF	TGTGCCAGCAGTTTTCGCAGACTAGCGGGAGCCTACGAGCAGTACTTC